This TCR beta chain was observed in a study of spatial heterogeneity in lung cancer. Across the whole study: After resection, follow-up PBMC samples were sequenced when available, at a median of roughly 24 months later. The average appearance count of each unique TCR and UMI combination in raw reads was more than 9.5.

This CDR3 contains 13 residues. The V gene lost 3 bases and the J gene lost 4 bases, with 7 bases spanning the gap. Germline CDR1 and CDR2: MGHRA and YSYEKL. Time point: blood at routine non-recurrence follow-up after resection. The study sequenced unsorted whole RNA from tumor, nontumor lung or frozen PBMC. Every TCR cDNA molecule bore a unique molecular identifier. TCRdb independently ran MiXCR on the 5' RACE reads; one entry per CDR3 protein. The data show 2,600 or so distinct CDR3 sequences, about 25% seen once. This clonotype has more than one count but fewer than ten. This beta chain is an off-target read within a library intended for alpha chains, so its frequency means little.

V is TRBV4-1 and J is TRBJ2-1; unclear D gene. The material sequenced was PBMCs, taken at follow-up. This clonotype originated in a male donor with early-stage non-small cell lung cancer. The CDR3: CASSQYSYNEQFF. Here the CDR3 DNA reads TGCGCCAGCAGCCAGTACTCATACAATGAGCAGTTCTTC.